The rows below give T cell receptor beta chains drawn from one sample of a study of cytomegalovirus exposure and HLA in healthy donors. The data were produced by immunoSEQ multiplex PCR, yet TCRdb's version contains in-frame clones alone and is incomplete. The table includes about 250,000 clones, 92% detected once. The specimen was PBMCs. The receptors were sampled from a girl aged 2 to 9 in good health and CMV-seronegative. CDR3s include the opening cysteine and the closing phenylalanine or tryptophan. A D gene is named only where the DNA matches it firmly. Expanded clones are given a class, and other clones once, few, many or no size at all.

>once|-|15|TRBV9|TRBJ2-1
CASSVGGEPWNEQFF
TGTGCCAGCAGCGTAGGGGGAGAGCCCTGGAATGAGCAGTTCTTC
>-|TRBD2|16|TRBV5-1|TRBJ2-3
CASSASTSGPTDTQYF
TGCGCCAGCAGCGCCTCAACTAGCGGTCCCACAGATACGCAGTATTTT
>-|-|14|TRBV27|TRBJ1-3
CASRQFGSGNTIYF
TGTGCCAGCAGACAGTTCGGCTCTGGAAACACCATATATTTT
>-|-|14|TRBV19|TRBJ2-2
CASSIDRGTGELFF
TGTGCCAGTAGTATAGACAGGGGCACCGGGGAGCTGTTTTTT
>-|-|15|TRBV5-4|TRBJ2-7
CASSSANRDSYEQYF
TGTGCCAGCAGCTCCGCTAACCGGGACTCCTACGAGCAGTACTTC
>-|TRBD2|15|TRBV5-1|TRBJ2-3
CASSLESGILDTQYF
TGCGCCAGCAGCTTGGAGAGCGGGATATTGGATACGCAGTATTTT
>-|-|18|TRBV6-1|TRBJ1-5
CASSEPRQKKGNNQPQHF
TGTGCCAGCAGTGAACCACGACAGAAGAAAGGGAACAATCAGCCCCAGCATTTT
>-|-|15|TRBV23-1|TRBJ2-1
CASSQSQGSYNEQFF
TGCGCCAGCAGTCAATCGCAGGGGAGCTACAATGAGCAGTTCTTC
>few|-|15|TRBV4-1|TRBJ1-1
CASSHADSRKTEAFF
TGCGCCAGCAGCCATGCAGACAGTAGGAAAACTGAAGCTTTCTTT
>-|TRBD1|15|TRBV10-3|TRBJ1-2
CAISGRQGIDYGYTF
TGTGCCATCAGTGGTCGACAGGGAATTGACTATGGCTACACCTTC
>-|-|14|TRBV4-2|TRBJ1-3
CASTGQPSGNTIYF
TGTGCCAGCACAGGGCAACCCTCTGGAAACACCATATATTTT
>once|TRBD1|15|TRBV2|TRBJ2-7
CASSEPGQGVYEQYF
TGTGCCAGCAGTGAACCGGGACAGGGGGTATACGAGCAGTACTTC
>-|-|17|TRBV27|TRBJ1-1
CASSLSATRGYDTEAFF
TGTGCCAGCAGTTTATCGGCTACCAGGGGATATGACACTGAAGCTTTCTTT
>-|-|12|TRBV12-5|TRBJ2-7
CASGFSNREQYF
TGTGCTAGTGGTTTCTCGAACAGGGAGCAGTACTTC
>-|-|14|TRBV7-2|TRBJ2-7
CASSLERRHYEQYF
TGTGCCAGCAGCTTAGAACGCCGACACTACGAGCAGTACTTC
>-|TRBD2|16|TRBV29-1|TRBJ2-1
CSVQVASGSSYNEQFF
TGCAGCGTTCAGGTGGCTAGCGGGAGCTCCTACAATGAGCAGTTCTTC
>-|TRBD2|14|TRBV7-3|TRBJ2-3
CASSLRGGADTQYF
TGTGCCAGCAGCTTAAGGGGGGGAGCAGATACGCAGTATTTT